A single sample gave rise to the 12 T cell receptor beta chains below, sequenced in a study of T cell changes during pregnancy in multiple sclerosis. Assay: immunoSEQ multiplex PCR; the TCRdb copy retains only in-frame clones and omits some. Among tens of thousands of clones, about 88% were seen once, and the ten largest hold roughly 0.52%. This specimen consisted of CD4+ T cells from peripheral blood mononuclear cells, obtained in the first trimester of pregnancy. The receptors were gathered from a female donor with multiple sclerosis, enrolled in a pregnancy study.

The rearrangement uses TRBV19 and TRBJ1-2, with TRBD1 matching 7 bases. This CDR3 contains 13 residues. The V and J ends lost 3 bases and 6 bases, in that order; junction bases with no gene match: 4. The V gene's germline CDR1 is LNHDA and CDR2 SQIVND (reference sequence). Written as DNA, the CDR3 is TGTGCCAGTAGTATCAACAGGGGAGATGGCTACACCTTC. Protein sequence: CASSINRGDGYTF.

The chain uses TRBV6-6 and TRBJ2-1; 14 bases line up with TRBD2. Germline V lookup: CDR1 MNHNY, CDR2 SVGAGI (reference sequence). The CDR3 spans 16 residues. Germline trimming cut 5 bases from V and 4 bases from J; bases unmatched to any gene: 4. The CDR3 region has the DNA TGTGCCAGCAGTCCAGGACTAGCGGGGGGATACAATGAGCAGTTCTTC. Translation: CASSPGLAGGYNEQFF.

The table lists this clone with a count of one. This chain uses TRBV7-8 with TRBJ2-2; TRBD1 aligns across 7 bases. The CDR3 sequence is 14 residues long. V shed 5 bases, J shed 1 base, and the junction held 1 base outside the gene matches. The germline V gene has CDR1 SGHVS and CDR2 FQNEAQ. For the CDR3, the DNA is TGTGCCAGCAGCACAGGGGTGAACACCGGGGAGCTGTTTTTT. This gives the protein CASSTGVNTGELFF.

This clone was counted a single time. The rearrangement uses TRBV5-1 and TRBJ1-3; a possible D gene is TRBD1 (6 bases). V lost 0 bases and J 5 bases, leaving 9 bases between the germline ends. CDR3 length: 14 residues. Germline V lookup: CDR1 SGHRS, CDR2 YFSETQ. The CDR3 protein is CASSLGQGRNTIYF. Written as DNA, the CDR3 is TGCGCCAGCAGCTTGGGGCAGGGGCGAAACACCATATATTTT. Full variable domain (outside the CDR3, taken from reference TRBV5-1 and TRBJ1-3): KAGVTQTPRYLIKTRGQQVTLSCSPISGHRSVSWYQQTPGQGLQFLFEYFSETQRNKGNFPGRFSGRQFSNSRSEMNVSTLELGDSALYLCASSLGQGRNTIYFGEGSWLTVV.

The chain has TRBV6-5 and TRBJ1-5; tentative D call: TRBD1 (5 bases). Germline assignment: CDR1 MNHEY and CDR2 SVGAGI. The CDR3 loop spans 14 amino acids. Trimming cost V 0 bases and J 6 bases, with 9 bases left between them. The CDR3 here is CASSYSPGVQPQHF. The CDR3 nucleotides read TGTGCCAGCAGTTACTCGCCGGGGGTTCAGCCCCAGCATTTT.

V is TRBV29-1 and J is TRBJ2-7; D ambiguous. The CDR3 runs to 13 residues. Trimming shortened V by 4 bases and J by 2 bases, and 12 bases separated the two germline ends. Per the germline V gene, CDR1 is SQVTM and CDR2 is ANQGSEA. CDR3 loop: CSVGRSLTYEQYF. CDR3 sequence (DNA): TGCAGCGTTGGGAGAAGTCTAACCTACGAGCAGTACTTC.

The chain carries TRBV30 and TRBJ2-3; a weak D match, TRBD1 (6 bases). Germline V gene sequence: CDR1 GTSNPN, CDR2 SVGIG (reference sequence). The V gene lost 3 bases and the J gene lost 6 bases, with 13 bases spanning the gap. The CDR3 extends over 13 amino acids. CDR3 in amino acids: CAWSYQGSDTQYF. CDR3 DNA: TGTGCCTGGAGCTACCAGGGGTCCGATACGCAGTATTTT. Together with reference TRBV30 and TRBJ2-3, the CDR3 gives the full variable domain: SQTIHQWPATLVQPVGSPLSLECTVEGTSNPNLYWYRQAAGRGLQLLFYSVGIGQISSEVPQNLSASRPQDRQFILSSKKLLLSDSGFYLCAWSYQGSDTQYFGPGTRLTVL.

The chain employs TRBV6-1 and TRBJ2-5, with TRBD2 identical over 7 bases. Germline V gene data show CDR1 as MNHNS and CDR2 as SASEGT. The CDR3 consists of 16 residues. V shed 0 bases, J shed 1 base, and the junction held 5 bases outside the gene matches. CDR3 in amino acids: CASSEARGVFQETQYF. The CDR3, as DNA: TGTGCCAGCAGTGAAGCCCGGGGGGTTTTCCAAGAGACCCAGTACTTC.

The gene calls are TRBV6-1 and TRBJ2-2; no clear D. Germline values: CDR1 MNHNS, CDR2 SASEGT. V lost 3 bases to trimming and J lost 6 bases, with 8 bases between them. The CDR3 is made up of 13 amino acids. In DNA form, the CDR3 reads TGTGCCAGCAGTGAGCCCGGGTCCGGGGAGCTGTTTTTT. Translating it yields CASSEPGSGELFF.

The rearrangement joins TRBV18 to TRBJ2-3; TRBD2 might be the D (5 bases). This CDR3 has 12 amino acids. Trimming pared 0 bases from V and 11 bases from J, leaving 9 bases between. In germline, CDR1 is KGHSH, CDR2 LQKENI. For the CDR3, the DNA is TGTGCCAGCTCACCACCCGCCGGGGTGCAGTATTTT. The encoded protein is CASSPPAGVQYF. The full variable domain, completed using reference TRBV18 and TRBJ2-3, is NAGVMQNPRHLVRRRGQEARLRCSPMKGHSHVYWYRQLPEEGLKFMVYLQKENIIDESGMPKERFSAEFPKEGPSILRIQQVVRGDSAAYFCASSPPAGVQYFGPGTRLTVL.

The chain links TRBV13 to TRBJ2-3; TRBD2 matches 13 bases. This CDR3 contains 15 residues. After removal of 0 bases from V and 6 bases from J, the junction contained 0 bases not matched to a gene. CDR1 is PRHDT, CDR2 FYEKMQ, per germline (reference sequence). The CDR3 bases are TGTGCCAGCAGCTTAGGACTAGCGGGGGGGGATACGCAGTATTTT. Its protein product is CASSLGLAGGDTQYF.

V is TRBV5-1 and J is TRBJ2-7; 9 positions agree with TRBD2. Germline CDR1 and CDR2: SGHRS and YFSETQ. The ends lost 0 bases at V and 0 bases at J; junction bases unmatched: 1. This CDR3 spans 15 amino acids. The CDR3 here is CASSLVAGDSYEQYF. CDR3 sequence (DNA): TGCGCCAGCAGCTTGGTAGCGGGGGACTCCTACGAGCAGTACTTC.